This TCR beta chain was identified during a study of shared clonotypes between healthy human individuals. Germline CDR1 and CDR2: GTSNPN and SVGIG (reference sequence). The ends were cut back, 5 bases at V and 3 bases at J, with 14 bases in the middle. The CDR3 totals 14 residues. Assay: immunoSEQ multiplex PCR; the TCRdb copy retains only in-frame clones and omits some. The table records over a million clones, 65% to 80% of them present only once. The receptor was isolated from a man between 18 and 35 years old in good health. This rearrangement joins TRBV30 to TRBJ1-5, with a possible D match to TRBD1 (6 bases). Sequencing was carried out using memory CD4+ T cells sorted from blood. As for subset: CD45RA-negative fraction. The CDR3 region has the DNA TGTGCCTGGGGTCAGGGGCATCCCAATCAGCCCCAGCATTTT. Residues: CAWGQGHPNQPQHF.